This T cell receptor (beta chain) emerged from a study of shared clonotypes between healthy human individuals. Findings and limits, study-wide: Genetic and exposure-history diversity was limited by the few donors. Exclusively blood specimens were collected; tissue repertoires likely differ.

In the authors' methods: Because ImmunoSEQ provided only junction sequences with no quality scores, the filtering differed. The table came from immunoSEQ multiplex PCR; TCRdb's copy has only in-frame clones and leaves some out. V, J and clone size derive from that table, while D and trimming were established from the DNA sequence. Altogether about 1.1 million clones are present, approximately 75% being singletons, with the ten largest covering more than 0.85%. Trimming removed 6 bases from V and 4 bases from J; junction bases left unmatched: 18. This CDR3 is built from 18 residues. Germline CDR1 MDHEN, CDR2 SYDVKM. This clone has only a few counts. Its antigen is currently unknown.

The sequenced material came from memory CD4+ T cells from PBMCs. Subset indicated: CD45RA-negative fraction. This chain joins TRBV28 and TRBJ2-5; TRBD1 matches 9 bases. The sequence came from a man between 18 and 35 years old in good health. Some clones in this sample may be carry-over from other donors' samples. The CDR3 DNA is TGTGCCAGCAGCCCAGGGAGCCCGGGACAGGGTGTCGGAGAGACCCAGTACTTC. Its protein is CASSPGSPGQGVGETQYF.